This T cell receptor (beta chain) emerged from a study of blood T cells in healthy people across ages. Findings and caveats of the study: As age increased, TCR beta diversity per million T cells fell in a roughly linear fashion. Higher naive T cell percentage went strongly together with higher TCR beta diversity.

Combining a sample-barcoded 5' primer with a J-beta primer mix, a second PCR ran for about 6 to 11 cycles. Unique molecular identifiers of 12 random nucleotides labeled each cDNA. MiXCR, run by TCRdb on the 5' RACE reads, gives a single entry per CDR3 protein. The sample shows 1.5 million to 2 million distinct CDR3 sequences, roughly 27% of them seen only once. V dropped 5 bases and J dropped 1 base, with 12 bases sitting between them. This CDR3 has 15 amino acids. The germline V gene has CDR1 MNHEY and CDR2 SVGEGT. This clonotype has just a few counts. Its target is not known. Sequenced input: blood. This clonotype originated in a woman younger than 45 in good health. The chain uses TRBV6-2 or TRBV6-3 and TRBJ2-1; no clear D. DNA for the CDR3: TGTGCCAGCAGTCCCAAGGTGGGATCCTACAATGAGCAGTTCTTC. Translating it yields CASSPKVGSYNEQFF.